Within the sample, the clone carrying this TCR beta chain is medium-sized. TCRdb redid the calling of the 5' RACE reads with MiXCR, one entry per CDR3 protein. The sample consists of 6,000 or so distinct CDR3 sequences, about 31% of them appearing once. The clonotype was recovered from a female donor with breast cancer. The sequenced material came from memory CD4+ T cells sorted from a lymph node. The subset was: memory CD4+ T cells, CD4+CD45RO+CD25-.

CDR3: CASSRNDMAFF. DNA for the CDR3: TGTGCCAGCAGCCGAAACGATATGGCTTTCTTT. This rearrangement joins TRBV11-3 to TRBJ1-1; D unclear. The V and J ends lost 5 bases and 11 bases respectively, with 12 bases between them. The CDR3 is 11 residues long. Germline V gives CDR1 SGHNT, CDR2 YENEEA.